This TCR beta chain stems from a study of blood T cells in healthy people across ages. Broader study findings: Per-million-T-cell TCR beta diversity fell roughly linearly with age. Long-lived donors exceeded aged donors in naive CD4+ cells and diversity.

The second PCR ran about 6 to 12 cycles with a sample-barcoded 5' primer and J-beta primers. Each cDNA molecule was tagged by a template-switch adaptor that had 12 random nucleotides. TCRdb independently ran MiXCR on the 5' RACE reads; one entry per CDR3 protein. Of 1 million to 1.2 million distinct CDR3 sequences listed, more than 30% are singletons. Trimming removed 1 base at V and 9 bases at J, with 13 bases between. CDR1 and CDR2 from the germline V gene are MNHNS and SASEGT. This CDR3 region has 15 residues. As for this clonotype: No antigen is known for it.

Donors were systemically healthy Caucasian individuals from Russia aged about 6 to 95 years. The sequenced material came from blood. This clonotype was sampled from a man younger than 35 in good health. J is TRBJ1-6 and V is TRBV6-1, with a possible D match to TRBD1 (6 bases). Here the CDR3 reads CASSEGGPGSSPLHF. The CDR3 nucleotides read TGTGCCAGCAGTGAAGGGGGGCCCGGGAGTTCACCCCTCCACTTT.